This TCR beta chain was identified in a study of blood T cell repertoires in COVID-19. Study-level information: Sample material is recorded as cDNA or gDNA derived from T cells, B-cell-depleted T cells, or PBMCs.

Trimming took off 6 bases at V and 7 bases at J, with 15 bases between the two ends. CDR1 MDHEN and CDR2 SYDVKM come from the germline V gene. The CDR3 length is 13 residues. Per the original data handling: From reference gene primer amplification, estimates of nucleated cell counts were derived. TCRdb's table, derived via immunoSEQ multiplex PCR, lists solely in-frame clones and lacks some. That table is the source of V, J and clone size, and D and trimming were worked out from the DNA. The profile shows about 150,000 clones, roughly 74% of them singletons. Sequencing used peripheral blood. The clonotype comes from a woman of 80 years or more with acute or convalescent COVID-19. The rearrangement uses TRBV28 and TRBJ1-1; no reliable D call. CDR3 DNA: TGTGCCAGCAGCCTCGGTACTCGAGGTGAAGCTTTCTTT. Amino acid sequence: CASSLGTRGEAFF.